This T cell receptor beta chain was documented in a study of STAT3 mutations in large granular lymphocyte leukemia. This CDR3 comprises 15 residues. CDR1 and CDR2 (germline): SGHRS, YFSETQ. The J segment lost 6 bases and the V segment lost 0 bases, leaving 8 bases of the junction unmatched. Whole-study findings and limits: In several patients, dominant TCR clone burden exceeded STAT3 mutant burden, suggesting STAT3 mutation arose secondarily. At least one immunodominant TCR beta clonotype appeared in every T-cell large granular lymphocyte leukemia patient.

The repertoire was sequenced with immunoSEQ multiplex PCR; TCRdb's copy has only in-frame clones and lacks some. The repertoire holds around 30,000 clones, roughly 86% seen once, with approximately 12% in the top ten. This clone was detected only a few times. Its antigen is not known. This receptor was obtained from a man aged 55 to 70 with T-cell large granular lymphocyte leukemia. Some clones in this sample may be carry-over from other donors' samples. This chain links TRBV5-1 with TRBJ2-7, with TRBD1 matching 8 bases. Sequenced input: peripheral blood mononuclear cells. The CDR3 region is CASSLEGRQGTEQYF. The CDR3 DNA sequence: TGCGCCAGCAGCTTGGAAGGGCGACAGGGGACCGAGCAGTACTTC.